Listed below are T cell receptor beta chains from one sample, sequenced in a study of shared clonotypes between healthy human individuals. Profiling relied on immunoSEQ multiplex PCR, and the TCRdb table lists in-frame clones only, not all of them. The sample holds around 1.1 million clones, approximately 80% seen once. The sample was memory CD4+ T cells from PBMCs. Every receptor here comes from a young man in good health. Some clones in this sample may be carry-over from other donors' samples. Each CDR3 is given with its conserved first and last residue. Each record gives: V gene, clone size, CDR3 length, J gene, D gene, CDR3 DNA, CDR3 protein. The D gene is left open where the match is weak. The size entry is marked missing in some rows and otherwise reads once, few, many or a size class.

v_gene: TRBV5-1; abundance: NA; len: 15; j_gene: TRBJ2-1; d_gene: TRBD1; CDR3nt: TGCGCCAGCAGCTCGGGACAGGGGTCCTACAATGAGCAGTTCTTC; CDR3aa: CASSSGQGSYNEQFF
v_gene: TRBV28; abundance: NA; len: 14; j_gene: TRBJ2-7; d_gene: TRBD2; CDR3nt: TGTGCCAGCATACCCGGGACTAGCGGCTACGAGCAGTACTTC; CDR3aa: CASIPGTSGYEQYF
v_gene: TRBV5-1; abundance: once; len: 15; j_gene: TRBJ1-6; d_gene: NA; CDR3nt: TGCGCCAGCAGCTTGGCCTCAGGGTTTACTTCACCCCTCCACTTT; CDR3aa: CASSLASGFTSPLHF
v_gene: TRBV29-1; abundance: NA; len: 11; j_gene: TRBJ2-1; d_gene: NA; CDR3nt: TGCAGCGTTCAAGAGAACAATGAGCAGTTCTTC; CDR3aa: CSVQENNEQFF
v_gene: TRBV29-1; abundance: NA; len: 12; j_gene: TRBJ2-5; d_gene: NA; CDR3nt: TGCAGCGTTGTGGGGGCCGGCGAGACCCAGTACTTC; CDR3aa: CSVVGAGETQYF
v_gene: TRBV5-1; abundance: NA; len: 12; j_gene: TRBJ2-5; d_gene: NA; CDR3nt: TGCGCCAGCAGCGGAGGCTCAGAGACCCAGTACTTC; CDR3aa: CASSGGSETQYF
v_gene: TRBV10-2; abundance: NA; len: 12; j_gene: TRBJ2-1; d_gene: TRBD2; CDR3nt: TGCGCCAGCAGTGAGAATACGGGAGGCGGGTTCTTC; CDR3aa: CASSENTGGGFF
v_gene: TRBV4-3; abundance: NA; len: 14; j_gene: TRBJ2-7; d_gene: NA; CDR3nt: TGCGCCAGCAGCCCCCAAGGGCAGGGACACGAGCAGTACTTC; CDR3aa: CASSPQGQGHEQYF
v_gene: TRBV5-1; abundance: NA; len: 13; j_gene: TRBJ2-5; d_gene: NA; CDR3nt: TGCGCCAGCAGCTTGGACTACCCAGGGACCCAGTACTTC; CDR3aa: CASSLDYPGTQYF
v_gene: TRBV28; abundance: NA; len: 14; j_gene: TRBJ2-6; d_gene: NA; CDR3nt: TGTGCCAGCAGTTCAATCTCTGGGGCCAACGTCCTGACTTTC; CDR3aa: CASSSISGANVLTF
v_gene: TRBV5-6; abundance: few; len: 14; j_gene: TRBJ2-5; d_gene: NA; CDR3nt: TGTGCCAGCAGCTTGTCGGGATTAGGAGAGACCCAGTACTTC; CDR3aa: CASSLSGLGETQYF
v_gene: TRBV7-2; abundance: NA; len: 13; j_gene: TRBJ1-1; d_gene: TRBD1; CDR3nt: TGTGCCAGCAGCTCGACAGGGAAGACTGAAGCTTTCTTT; CDR3aa: CASSSTGKTEAFF
v_gene: TRBV30; abundance: NA; len: 11; j_gene: TRBJ2-1; d_gene: NA; CDR3nt: TGTGCTCAAAGCTCCTACAATGAGCAGTTCTTC; CDR3aa: CAQSSYNEQFF
v_gene: TRBV11-2; abundance: NA; len: 17; j_gene: TRBJ2-4; d_gene: TRBD1; CDR3nt: TGTGCCAGCAGCCCCCGTCCGAACAGGGGTGTGGGTGGCATTCAGTACTTC; CDR3aa: CASSPRPNRGVGGIQYF